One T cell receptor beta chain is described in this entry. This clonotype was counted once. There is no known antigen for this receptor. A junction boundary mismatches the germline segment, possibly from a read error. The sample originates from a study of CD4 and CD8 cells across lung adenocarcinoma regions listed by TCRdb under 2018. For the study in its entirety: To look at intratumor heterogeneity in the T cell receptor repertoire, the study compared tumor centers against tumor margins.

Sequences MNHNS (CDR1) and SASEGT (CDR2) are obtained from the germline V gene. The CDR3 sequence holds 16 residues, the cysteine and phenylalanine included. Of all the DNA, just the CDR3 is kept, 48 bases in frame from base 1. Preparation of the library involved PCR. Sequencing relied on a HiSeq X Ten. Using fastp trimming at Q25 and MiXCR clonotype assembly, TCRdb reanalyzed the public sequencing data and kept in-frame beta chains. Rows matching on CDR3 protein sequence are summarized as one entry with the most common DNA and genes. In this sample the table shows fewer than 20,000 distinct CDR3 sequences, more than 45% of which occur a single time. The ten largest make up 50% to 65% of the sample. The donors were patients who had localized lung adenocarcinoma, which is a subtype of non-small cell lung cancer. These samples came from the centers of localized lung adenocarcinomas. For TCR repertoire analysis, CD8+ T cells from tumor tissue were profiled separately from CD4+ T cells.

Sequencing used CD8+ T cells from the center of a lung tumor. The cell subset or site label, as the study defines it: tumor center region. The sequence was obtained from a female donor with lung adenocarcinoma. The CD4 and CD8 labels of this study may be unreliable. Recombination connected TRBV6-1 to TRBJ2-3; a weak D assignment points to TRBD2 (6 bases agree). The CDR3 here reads CASSGLEGVVTDTQFF. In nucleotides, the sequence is TGTGCCAGCAGTGGACTAGAGGGTGTGGTCACAGATACGCAGTTTTTT.